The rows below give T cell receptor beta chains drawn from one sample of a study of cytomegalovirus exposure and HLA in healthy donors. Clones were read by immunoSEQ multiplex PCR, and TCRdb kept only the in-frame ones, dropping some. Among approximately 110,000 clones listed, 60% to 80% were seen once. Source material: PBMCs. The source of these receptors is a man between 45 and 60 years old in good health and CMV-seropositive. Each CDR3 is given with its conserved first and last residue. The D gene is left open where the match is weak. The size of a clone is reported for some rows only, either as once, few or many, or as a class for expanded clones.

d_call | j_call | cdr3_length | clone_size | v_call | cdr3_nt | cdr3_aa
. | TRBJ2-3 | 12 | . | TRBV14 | TGTGCCAGCAGCAAAAGAAGCGGGGACAAGACCTTT | CASSKRSGDKTF
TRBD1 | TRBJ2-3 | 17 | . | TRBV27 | TGTGCCAGCAGTTTTTTGGGGCCGGGACAGGATGCAGATACGCAGTATTTT | CASSFLGPGQDADTQYF
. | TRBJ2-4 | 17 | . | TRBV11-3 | TGTGCCAGCAGCTTCATCAGGGCCCGCGGTTCCAAAAACATTCAGTACTTC | CASSFIRARGSKNIQYF
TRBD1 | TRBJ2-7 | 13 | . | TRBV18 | TGTGCCAGCTCACTGACAGGGGGGTACGAGCAGTACTTC | CASSLTGGYEQYF
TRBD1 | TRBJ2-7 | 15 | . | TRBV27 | TGTGCCAGCAGTCCCCTGGGACAGGTCAGCTACGAGCAGTACTTC | CASSPLGQVSYEQYF
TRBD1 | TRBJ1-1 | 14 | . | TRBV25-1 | TGTGCCAGCAGCCCGACAGGGCTAGGCACTGAAGCTTTCTTT | CASSPTGLGTEAFF
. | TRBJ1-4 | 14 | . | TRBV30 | TGTGCCTGGAAGGGGGGGGCAACTAATGAAAAACTGTTTTTT | CAWKGGATNEKLFF
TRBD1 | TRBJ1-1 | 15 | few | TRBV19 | TGTGCCAGTAGTATTGGGGACAGCGGAGGCACTGAAGCTTTCTTT | CASSIGDSGGTEAFF
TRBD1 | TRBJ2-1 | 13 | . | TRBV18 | TGTGCCAGCTCACCGGGACAGGGGGATGAGCAGTTCTTC | CASSPGQGDEQFF
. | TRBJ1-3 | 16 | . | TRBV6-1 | TGTGCCAGCAGTGACCCTGGCCAGGGATTAGGAAACACCATATATTTT | CASSDPGQGLGNTIYF
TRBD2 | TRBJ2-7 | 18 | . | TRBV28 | TGTGCCAGCAGTTTCCTCGGGACTAGCGGGGGTTTAACCTACGAGCAGTACTTC | CASSFLGTSGGLTYEQYF
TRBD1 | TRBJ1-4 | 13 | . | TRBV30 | TGTGCCATTGAGGGACAGGGTAGGGAAAAACTGTTTTTT | CAIEGQGREKLFF
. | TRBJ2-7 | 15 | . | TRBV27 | TGTGCCAGCAGTCCCAACCCTCTGACTAGTTCCGAGCAGTACTTC | CASSPNPLTSSEQYF
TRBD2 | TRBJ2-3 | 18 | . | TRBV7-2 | TGTGCCAGCAGCTTAAGCGCTCGCCCGGGACTAGCCAGGGATACGCAGTATTTT | CASSLSARPGLARDTQYF
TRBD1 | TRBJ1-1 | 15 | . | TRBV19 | TGTGCCAGTAGTACCCTCGACAGGGTGAACACTGAAGCTTTCTTT | CASSTLDRVNTEAFF
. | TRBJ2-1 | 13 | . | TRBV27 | TGTGCCAGCAGTTCCACAGGGTACAATGAGCAGTTCTTC | CASSSTGYNEQFF
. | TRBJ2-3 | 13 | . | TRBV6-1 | TGTGCCAGCAGTGACGATGAGGCAGATACGCAGTATTTT | CASSDDEADTQYF
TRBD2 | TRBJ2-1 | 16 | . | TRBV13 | TGTGCCAGCAGCTCCTTGACTAGCGGGACCATCTATGAGCAGTTCTTC | CASSSLTSGTIYEQFF
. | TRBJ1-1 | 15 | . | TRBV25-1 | TGTGCCAGCAGTGATTCCGGGACACCGAACACTGAAGCTTTCTTT | CASSDSGTPNTEAFF
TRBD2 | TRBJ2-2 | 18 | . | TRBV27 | TGTGCCAGCAGTTCCCCCTCCCTAGCGGGAGGGCGAAGCGGGGAGCTGTTTTTT | CASSSPSLAGGRSGELFF
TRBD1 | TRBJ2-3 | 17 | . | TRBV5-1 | TGCGCCAGCAGCCGGGGACAGGGAGGGGTAAGGACAGATACGCAGTATTTT | CASSRGQGGVRTDTQYF
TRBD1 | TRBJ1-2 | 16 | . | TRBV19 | TGTGCCAGTAGTCCTCTTGGGGGACAGGGTAAATATGGCTACACCTTC | CASSPLGGQGKYGYTF
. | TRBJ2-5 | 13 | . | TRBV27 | TGTGCCAGCTCGCCCTCGGTTGTCGAGACCCAGTACTTC | CASSPSVVETQYF
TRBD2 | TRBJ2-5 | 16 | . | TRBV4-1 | TGCGCCAGCAGCCCCAGACTAGCGGCGAGGGAAGAGACCCAGTACTTC | CASSPRLAAREETQYF